What follows are 27 T cell receptor beta chains derived from one specimen sequenced in a study of shared clonotypes between healthy human individuals. Method: immunoSEQ multiplex PCR; TCRdb's copy keeps in-frame clones and lacks some. Of approximately 2.3 million clones detected, 80% to 95% appear once; the ten largest clones hold roughly 0.36%. Material: naive CD4+ T cells from PBMCs. Stated subset: CD45RA+ positively selected. All receptors derive from a young man in good health. Some clones in this sample may be carry-over from other donors' samples.

V is TRBV18 and J is TRBJ1-5; no reliable D call. Trimming cost V 2 bases and J 4 bases, with 12 bases left between them. CDR3 length: 15 residues. Germline-derived CDR1 and CDR2 are KGHSH and LQKENI. The CDR3 region has the DNA TGTGCCAGCTCACCATTACAAGGTCGTAATCAGCCCCAGCATTTT. Its translation: CASSPLQGRNQPQHF.

Remarks on this clone: The sample contains more than one DNA sequence encoding this CDR3. J is TRBJ2-1 and V is TRBV7-2; tentatively, D is TRBD2 (5 bases). V dropped 1 base and J dropped 6 bases, with 10 bases sitting between them. This CDR3 spans 14 amino acids. Germline V gene data show CDR1 as SGHTA and CDR2 as FQGNSA. The CDR3 sequence is CASSLGGSVNEQFF. The CDR3 region has the DNA TGTGCCAGCAGCTTAGGTGGTAGCGTCAATGAGCAGTTCTTC.

This rearrangement joins TRBV7-6 to TRBJ1-3; the D gene is possibly TRBD1 (6 bases). Trimming removed 5 bases at V and 0 bases at J, with 14 bases between. This CDR3 has 16 amino acids. From germline, CDR1 is SGHVS and CDR2 FNYEAQ. The chain's CDR3 is CASSRTTGSSGNTIYF. As DNA, the CDR3 is TGTGCCAGCAGCCGAACGACAGGCAGCTCTGGAAACACCATATATTTT.

CDR3: CSVVVSRQGDYEQYF. As DNA, the CDR3 is TGCAGCGTTGTAGTTTCGCGGCAGGGGGACTACGAGCAGTACTTC. This chain uses TRBV29-1 with TRBJ2-7, with 7 nucleotides matching TRBD1. Per germline, CDR1 SQVTM and CDR2 ANQGSEA. V shed 4 bases and J 3 bases; nucleotides not matched to a gene: 12. The CDR3 has 15 residues.

A single count supports this clone. This chain joins TRBV19 and TRBJ2-4; 7 bases match TRBD2. Trimming at V came to 3 bases and at J to 2 bases, leaving 7 bases not matched to a gene. Looked up from germline, CDR1 is LNHDA and CDR2 is SQIVND (reference sequence). The CDR3 spans 16 residues. CDR3 protein: CASSIAGAGTKNIQYF. DNA for the CDR3: TGTGCCAGTAGTATCGCGGGAGCGGGAACCAAAAACATTCAGTACTTC.

This sequence joins TRBV30 and TRBJ1-3, with unresolved D. The V gene lost 0 bases and the J gene lost 0 bases, with 9 bases spanning the gap. The CDR3 extends over 15 amino acids. Germline CDR1 GTSNPN, CDR2 SVGIG (reference sequence). The chain's CDR3 is CAWSVGSYSGNTIYF. CDR3 DNA sequence: TGTGCCTGGAGTGTCGGGAGCTACTCTGGAAACACCATATATTTT.

The J gene is TRBJ1-2, the V gene TRBV27, with TRBD1 matching 12 bases. Germline CDR1 and CDR2: MNHEY and SMNVEV (reference sequence). The length of the CDR3 is 16 residues. J lost 3 bases, V lost 6 bases, and 8 bases had no gene match. The CDR3 is CASSLGQGATYYGYTF. CDR3 sequence (DNA): TGTGCCAGCAGCTTGGGACAGGGGGCAACCTACTATGGCTACACCTTC.

In its sample, this clone was seen once. The rearrangement links TRBV2 to TRBJ2-4; 10 bases are a match to TRBD2. The germline gives CDR1 SNHLY, CDR2 FYNNEI. V lost 9 bases, J lost 0 bases, and 2 bases stayed unmatched. This CDR3 has 14 residues. The CDR3 reads CASRLAGAKNIQYF. The CDR3 nucleotides read TGTGCCAGTCGACTAGCGGGAGCCAAAAACATTCAGTACTTC.

Here the CDR3 reads CASSNGLAGPSDEQYF. DNA for the CDR3: TGCGCCAGCAGCAATGGACTAGCGGGCCCCTCAGACGAGCAGTACTTC. J is TRBJ2-7 and V is TRBV5-1, with 11 bases lining up with TRBD2. The CDR3 has 16 residues. J gave up 5 bases and V 4 bases, and 11 bases lay outside the gene matches. Per the germline V gene, CDR1 is SGHRS and CDR2 is YFSETQ.

The CDR3 sequence: CASSTGQGLAGELFF. CDR3 bases: TGTGCCAGCAGCACAGGACAGGGTTTGGCCGGGGAGCTGTTTTTT. The chain uses TRBV5-6 and TRBJ2-2; TRBD1 matches at 8 bases. Germline V gene sequence: CDR1 SGHDT, CDR2 YYEEEE. This CDR3 is built from 15 residues. J lost 6 bases, V lost 4 bases, and 8 bases had no gene match.

The chain has TRBV5-4 and TRBJ2-1; 10 nucleotides align to TRBD2. Germline lookup yields CDR1 SGHNT and CDR2 YYREEE (reference sequence). This CDR3 spans 15 amino acids. V was pared by 2 bases and J by 6 bases, with 5 bases of the junction left unmatched. The CDR3 protein is CASSFSLAGANEQFF. The CDR3 DNA follows: TGTGCCAGCAGCTTCAGTCTAGCGGGAGCCAATGAGCAGTTCTTC.

The V gene is TRBV10-1, the J gene TRBJ2-2; no clear D. Trimming removed 6 bases at V and 4 bases at J, with 12 bases between. The germline gives CDR1 WNHNN, CDR2 SYGVQD (reference sequence). There are 14 residues in the CDR3. DNA of the CDR3: TGCGCCAGCAGGACGTTATGGCTCACCGGGGAGCTGTTTTTT. It codes for CASRTLWLTGELFF.

Notes on this clone: Other DNA sequences within the sample encode an identical CDR3. This chain joins TRBV6-5 and TRBJ2-6; D is unresolved. CDR3 size: 15 residues. V lost 2 bases and J lost 1, with 6 bases in between. Germline loops: CDR1 MNHEY, CDR2 SVGAGI. The CDR3 is CASSYRPSGANVLTF. The CDR3 DNA sequence: TGTGCCAGCAGTTACCGGCCATCTGGGGCCAACGTCCTGACTTTC.

To note about this clone: Other DNA sequences in the same sample also yield this CDR3. This chain links TRBV5-4 with TRBJ1-5, with D unclear. The CDR3 is made up of 12 amino acids. V was shortened by 0 bases and J by 7 bases, with 5 bases between the two germline ends. Germline loops: CDR1 SGHNT, CDR2 YYREEE (reference sequence). CDR3 bases: TGTGCCAGCAGCTTGGATGGCCAGCCCCAGCATTTT. Its translation: CASSLDGQPQHF.

This chain connects TRBV29-1 to TRBJ1-4; D is uncertain. This CDR3 region has 13 residues. Germline V lookup: CDR1 SQVTM, CDR2 ANQGSEA. The V end was cut by 4 bases, the J end by 4 bases, with 10 bases between. The CDR3 DNA reads TGCAGCGTTGGGTGGGCATTTAATGAAAAACTGTTTTTT. Its translation is CSVGWAFNEKLFF.

The rearrangement links TRBV6-5 to TRBJ1-3; D is uncertain. The CDR3 is made up of 14 amino acids. Germline-derived CDR1 and CDR2 are MNHEY and SVGAGI. V was shortened by 8 bases and J by 0 bases, with 11 bases between the two germline ends. CDR3 nucleotides: TGTGCCAGCTCGCGTTTGGGCTCTGGAAACACCATATATTTT. Translated: CASSRLGSGNTIYF.

This chain connects TRBV5-1 to TRBJ1-4, with D hard to call. Per germline, CDR1 SGHRS and CDR2 YFSETQ. The V gene lost 6 bases and the J gene lost 6 bases, with 9 bases spanning the gap. The CDR3 loop spans 12 amino acids. The CDR3 DNA sequence: TGCGCCAGCACAACAGATTATGAAAAACTGTTTTTT. This sequence encodes CASTTDYEKLFF.

This chain uses TRBV9 with TRBJ1-1; tentative D call: TRBD1 (5 bases). This CDR3 spans 11 amino acids. The germline CDR1 and CDR2 sequences are SGDLS and YYNGEE. The germline V and J ends were trimmed by 7 bases and 10 bases, with 14 bases remaining between them. Here the CDR3 DNA reads TGTGCCAGCTCTAAGGGGCAGATAGCTTTCTTT. This translates into CASSKGQIAFF.

This clone was observed a single time. The chain has TRBV28 and TRBJ2-3; no clear D gene. This CDR3 spans 13 amino acids. Germline CDR1 and CDR2: MDHEN and SYDVKM. Trimming removed 6 bases from V and 6 bases from J, with 13 bases in between. The CDR3 sequence is CASSPPGVDTQYF. DNA of the CDR3: TGTGCCAGCAGCCCCCCTGGAGTGGATACGCAGTATTTT.

Written as DNA, the CDR3 is TGCGCCAGCAATAGGGACGAGGCGGGCACCGGGGAGCTGTTTTTT. This sequence encodes CASNRDEAGTGELFF. This rearrangement joins TRBV5-1 to TRBJ2-2; possibly TRBD1 or TRBD2 for D (5 bases each). Trimming took 6 bases from V and 4 from J, leaving 16 bases between them. Germline V gene sequence: CDR1 SGHRS, CDR2 YFSETQ. The CDR3 spans 15 residues.

The gene calls are TRBV30 and TRBJ1-2; the D is unclear. The CDR3 totals 13 residues. Trimming left V 0 bases short and J 2 bases short, with 7 bases between. Germline V gene data show CDR1 as GTSNPN and CDR2 as SVGIG (reference sequence). The CDR3 bases are TGTGCCTGGAGTGTTGGGCACAACTATGGCTACACCTTC. It codes for CAWSVGHNYGYTF.

This sequence joins TRBV27 and TRBJ2-5; 8 bases map to TRBD1. CDR1 is MNHEY and CDR2 is SMNVEV in the germline V gene (reference sequence). The V segment lost 6 bases and the J segment 6 bases; nucleotides outside the gene matches: 12. The CDR3 totals 15 residues. In nucleotides, the CDR3 is TGTGCCAGCAGGGCGACAGGGGTAGGGCCCAAGACCCAGTACTTC. It codes for CASRATGVGPKTQYF.

The CDR3: CAGTTGTENTEAFF. The CDR3, as DNA: TGTGCCGGCACAACCGGGACGGAGAACACTGAAGCTTTCTTT. The chain recombines TRBV28 with TRBJ1-1, with TRBD1 as a possible D gene (5 bases). The CDR3 contains 14 residues. Trimming cost V 11 bases and J 1 base, with 17 bases left between them. Germline loops: CDR1 MDHEN, CDR2 SYDVKM.

CDR3 bases: TGTGCCAGCAGCTACCGACCGTGGGAAGGTTATACGCAGTATTTT. Translation: CASSYRPWEGYTQYF. The V call is TRBV27, the J call TRBJ2-3; D is undetermined. Per the germline V gene, CDR1 is MNHEY and CDR2 is SMNVEV (reference sequence). V was trimmed by 6 bases and J by 7 bases, leaving 20 bases between them. The CDR3 extends over 15 amino acids.

The rearrangement uses TRBV25-1 and TRBJ1-1; 12 bases line up with TRBD1. CDR3 length: 17 residues. Germline values: CDR1 MGHDK, CDR2 SYGVNS. V dropped 4 bases and J dropped 2; count of bases not matched to a gene: 8. The CDR3 reads CASSGLRDRGPNTEAFF. Written as DNA, the CDR3 is TGTGCCAGCAGTGGACTCCGGGACAGGGGGCCTAACACTGAAGCTTTCTTT.

The V call is TRBV28, the J call TRBJ2-7; the match to TRBD2 covers 12 bases. Per germline, CDR1 MDHEN and CDR2 SYDVKM. V was pared by 2 bases and J by 4 bases, with 12 bases of the junction left unmatched. This CDR3 comprises 18 residues. The CDR3 spells CASSLRLAGDIGGYEQYF. CDR3 sequence (DNA): TGTGCCAGCAGTTTAAGACTAGCGGGAGACATCGGCGGGTACGAGCAGTACTTC.

The chain has TRBV7-2 and TRBJ2-1; D gene ambiguous. Looked up from germline, CDR1 is SGHTA and CDR2 is FQGNSA. This CDR3 contains 12 residues. Trimming took off 7 bases at V and 5 bases at J, with 9 bases between the two ends. In DNA form, the CDR3 reads TGTGCCAGCAAAGACCCGCACAATGAGCAGTTCTTC. Its protein product is CASKDPHNEQFF.